The clone carrying this T cell receptor beta chain was seen just once. These data come from a study of blood T cell repertoires in COVID-19. Study in general: Both acute and convalescent COVID-19 samples were obtained from the United States, Italy and Spain. PBMCs, B-cell-depleted T cells, or T cells were the source of the cDNA or gDNA that made up the material.

Germline assignment: CDR1 MNHNY and CDR2 SVGAGI (reference sequence). J gave up 5 bases and V 5 bases, and 9 bases lay outside the gene matches. The CDR3 loop spans 15 amino acids. In the authors' workflow: For nucleated cells, counts were estimated from reference gene primer amplification. Sequencing was performed with immunoSEQ multiplex PCR; in TCRdb, only in-frame clones are kept and a portion is missing. That table gives V, J and clone size, and the DNA gave D and trimming. The sample comprises about 25,000 clones, around 88% of which are singletons, and around 15% rests with the top ten. The TCR originated in a man between 65 and 79 years old with acute or convalescent COVID-19. Sequencing was done on a sample of peripheral blood. The V and J genes are TRBV6-6 and TRBJ1-5; 7 bases align to TRBD1. The CDR3, as DNA: TGTGCCAGCAGTCACGGGACAGCAGGATATCAGCCCCAGCATTTT. Encoded protein: CASSHGTAGYQPQHF.